The clone carrying this T cell receptor (beta chain) came up a few times. What it recognizes is unknown. By way of CD45RO/CCR7/CD25/CD127/CD95/CD27, the CD4+ regulatory, stem cell-like memory, central memory and naive cells were sorted. Populations obtained by sorting all exceeded 95% purity. After removal of 1 base from V and 3 bases from J, the junction contained 3 bases not matched to a gene. The CDR3 loop spans 14 amino acids. Per germline, CDR1 SGHTA and CDR2 FQGNSA. The entry originates in a study of beta chain features in type 1 diabetes. Study findings and constraints: Shorter templates may be favored by PCR, equally so in patients and controls. For type 1 diabetes patients, VDJ junctions showed fewer insertions and more deletions.

Expressed TCRB transcripts were sequenced because the isolated RNA had all been reverse transcribed beforehand. TCRdb's copy holds only in-frame clones and misses some; the assay was immunoSEQ multiplex PCR. The data contain more than 150,000 clones, approximately 13% of them singletons. The sample comprised central memory CD4+ T cells from blood. This chain joins TRBV7-2 and TRBJ2-7, with TRBD2 matching over 7 bases. The clonotype comes from a young woman in good health. The CDR3 nucleotides are TGTGCCAGCAGCTTAGACTCTAGCGGCTACGAGCAGTACTTC. Its translation: CASSLDSSGYEQYF.